The 8 T cell receptor beta chains below all came from one sample that was sequenced in a study of HIV-infected children after antiretroviral therapy interruption. Unique molecular identifiers were included in an RNA-based 3' RACE TCR library. Via MiXCR, TCRdb re-called the 3' RACE reads, giving one row per CDR3 protein. Of tens of thousands of distinct CDR3 sequences in the sample, approximately 4.3% were seen once. Regarding treatment: PENTA 11 planned treatment interruption arm or continuous ART arm. The specimen was CD45RA+ CD4+ T cells from PBMCs, pooled from several time points, collected from a donor given antiretroviral therapy, either interrupted or continuous. Subset here: naive CD4+ CD45RA+ CD45RO- T cells. The receptors were gathered from a pool of human donors with HIV.

This clonotype was found many times. The chain couples TRBV20-1 to TRBJ2-7, with D perhaps matching TRBD2 (5 bases). The CDR3 is 12 residues long. Germline-derived CDR1 and CDR2 are DFQATT and SNEGSKA (reference sequence). V gave up 0 bases and J gave up 5 bases, with 8 bases separating them. The CDR3 spells CSARDLGDEQYF. Written as DNA, the CDR3 is TGCAGTGCTAGAGATCTCGGGGACGAGCAGTACTTC.

This clonotype was counted only a few times. This chain uses TRBV28 with TRBJ1-1, with unresolved D. Germline V CDR1 and CDR2: MDHEN, SYDVKM. V was clipped by 0 bases and J by 3 bases, with 2 bases between them. This CDR3 has 12 residues. The chain's CDR3 is CASSLWDTEAFF. CDR3 nucleotides: TGTGCCAGCAGTTTATGGGACACTGAAGCTTTCTTT.

The sample holds many counts of this clonotype. The chain employs TRBV20-1 and TRBJ1-4; D is unclear. The germline V gene encodes CDR1 DFQATT and CDR2 SNEGSKA (reference sequence). V lost 6 bases and J lost 2, with 13 bases in between. This CDR3 is 14 amino acids long. The CDR3 here is CSAKKPGTNEKLFF. DNA of the CDR3: TGCAGTGCAAAAAAACCAGGCACTAATGAAAAACTGTTTTTT.

This clonotype was observed at least ten times. V gene TRBV5-6 combines with J gene TRBJ1-1, with D unclear. The CDR3 totals 14 residues. CDR1 is SGHDT and CDR2 is YYEEEE in the germline V gene. V dropped 0 bases and J dropped 3 bases, with 9 bases sitting between them. The CDR3 coding sequence is TGTGCCAGCAGCTTGGGGGTTAGGGACACTGAAGCTTTCTTT. This gives the protein CASSLGVRDTEAFF.

This clonotype was counted at least ten times. This chain connects TRBV20-1 to TRBJ1-6, with D possibly being TRBD1 (6 bases). V was clipped by 1 base and J by 9 bases, with 16 bases between them. The germline V gene has CDR1 DFQATT and CDR2 SNEGSKA (reference sequence). The CDR3 is 15 amino acids. The CDR3 coding sequence is TGCAGTGCTAGAGGTATAGGGGACATTGGTTCACCCCTCCACTTT. Translated: CSARGIGDIGSPLHF.

There are a few counts of this clonotype. The chain links TRBV28 to TRBJ1-6, with D possibly TRBD1 on 6 matching bases. V was pared by 7 bases and J by 7 bases, with 14 bases between. The germline gives CDR1 MDHEN, CDR2 SYDVKM. This CDR3 is built from 14 residues. The CDR3 DNA reads as TGTGCCAGCAAAGGCGGGACACAAAATTCACCCCTCCACTTT. This codes for CASKGGTQNSPLHF. Full variable domain (missing parts from reference TRBV28 and TRBJ1-6): DVKVTQSSRYLVKRTGEKVFLECVQDMDHENMFWYRQDPGLGLRLIYFSYDVKMKEKGDIPEGYSVSREKKERFSLILESASTNQTSMYLCASKGGTQNSPLHFGNGTRLTVT.

In this sample, this clonotype turned up a few times. The rearrangement uses TRBV11-2 and TRBJ1-6, with 9 bases matching TRBD1. Germline loops: CDR1 SGHAT, CDR2 FQNNGV. Unmatched junction bases numbered 3, after V lost 2 bases and J lost 10 bases. There are 14 residues in the CDR3. The CDR3 coding sequence is TGTGCCAGCAGCTTAAACAGGGGGCGATCACCCCTCCACTTT. Protein: CASSLNRGRSPLHF.

This clonotype was observed many times. This chain links TRBV5-1 with TRBJ2-1, with TRBD2 matching over 16 bases. CDR1 SGHRS and CDR2 YFSETQ come from the germline V gene. V dropped 4 bases and J dropped 9; count of bases not matched to a gene: 16. There are 19 residues in the CDR3. The CDR3 protein is CASSISGTSGGADPLEQFF. CDR3 DNA sequence: TGCGCCAGCAGCATCTCCGGGACTAGCGGGGGGGCCGATCCCCTTGAGCAGTTCTTC. Full variable domain (remainder filled in from reference TRBV5-1 and TRBJ2-1): KAGVTQTPRYLIKTRGQQVTLSCSPISGHRSVSWYQQTPGQGLQFLFEYFSETQRNKGNFPGRFSGRQFSNSRSEMNVSTLELGDSALYLCASSISGTSGGADPLEQFFGPGTRLTVL.